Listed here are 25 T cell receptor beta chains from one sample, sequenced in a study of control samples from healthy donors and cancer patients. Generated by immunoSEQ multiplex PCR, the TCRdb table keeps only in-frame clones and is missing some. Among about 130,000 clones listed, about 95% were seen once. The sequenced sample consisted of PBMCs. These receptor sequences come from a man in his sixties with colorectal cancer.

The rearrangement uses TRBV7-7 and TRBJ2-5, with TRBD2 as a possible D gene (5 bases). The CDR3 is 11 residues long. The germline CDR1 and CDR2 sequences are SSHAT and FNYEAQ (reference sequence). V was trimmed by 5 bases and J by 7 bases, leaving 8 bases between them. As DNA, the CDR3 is TGTGCCAGCAGCAATGAGGGGACCCAGTACTTC. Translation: CASSNEGTQYF.

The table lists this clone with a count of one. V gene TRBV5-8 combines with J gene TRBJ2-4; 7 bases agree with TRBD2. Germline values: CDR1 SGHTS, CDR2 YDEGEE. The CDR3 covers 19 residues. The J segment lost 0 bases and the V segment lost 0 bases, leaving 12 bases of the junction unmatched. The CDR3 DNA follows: TGTGCCAGCAGCTTGGACAGAGGTCCAGCGGGGCTAGCCAAAAACATTCAGTACTTC. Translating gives CASSLDRGPAGLAKNIQYF.

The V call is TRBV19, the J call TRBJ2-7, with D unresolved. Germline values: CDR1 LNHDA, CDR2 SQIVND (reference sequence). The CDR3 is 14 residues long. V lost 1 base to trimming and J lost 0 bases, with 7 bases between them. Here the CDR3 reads CASSIARDSYEQYF. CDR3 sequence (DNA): TGTGCCAGTAGTATAGCCAGAGACTCCTACGAGCAGTACTTC.

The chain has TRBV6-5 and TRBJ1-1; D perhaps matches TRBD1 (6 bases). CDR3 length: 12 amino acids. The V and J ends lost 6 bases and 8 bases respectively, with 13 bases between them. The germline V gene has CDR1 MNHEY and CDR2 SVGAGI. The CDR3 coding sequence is TGTGCCAGCAGGGATGCCGGGACAGAAGCTTTCTTT. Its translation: CASRDAGTEAFF.

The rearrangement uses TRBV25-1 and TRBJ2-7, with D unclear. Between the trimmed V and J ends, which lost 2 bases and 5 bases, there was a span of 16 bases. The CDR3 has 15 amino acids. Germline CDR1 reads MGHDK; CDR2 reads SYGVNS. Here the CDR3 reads CASSEVRTVADEQYF. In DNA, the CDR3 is TGTGCCAGCAGTGAAGTACGTACAGTTGCGGACGAGCAGTACTTC.

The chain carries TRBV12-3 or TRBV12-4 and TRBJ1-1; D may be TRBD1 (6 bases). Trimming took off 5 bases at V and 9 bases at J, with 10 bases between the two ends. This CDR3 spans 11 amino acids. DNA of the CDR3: TGTGCCAGCAGTCCGGGACATCAAGCTTTCTTT. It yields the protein CASSPGHQAFF.

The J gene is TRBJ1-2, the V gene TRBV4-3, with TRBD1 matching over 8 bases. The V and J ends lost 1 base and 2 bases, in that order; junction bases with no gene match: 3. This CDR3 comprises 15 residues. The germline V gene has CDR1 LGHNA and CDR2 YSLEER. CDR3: CASSQAGGVNYGYTF. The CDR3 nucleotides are TGCGCCAGCAGCCAAGCAGGGGGCGTCAACTATGGCTACACCTTC.

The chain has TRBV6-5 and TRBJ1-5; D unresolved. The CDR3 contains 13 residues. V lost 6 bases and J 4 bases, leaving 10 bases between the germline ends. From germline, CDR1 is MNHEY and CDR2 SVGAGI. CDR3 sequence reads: CASSPAWNQPQHF. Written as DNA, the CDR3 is TGTGCCAGCAGCCCCGCGTGGAATCAGCCCCAGCATTTT.

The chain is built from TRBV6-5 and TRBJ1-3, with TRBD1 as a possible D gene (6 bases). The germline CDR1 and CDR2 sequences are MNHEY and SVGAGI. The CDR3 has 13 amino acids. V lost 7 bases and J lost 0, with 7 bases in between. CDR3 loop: CASKDSSGNTIYF. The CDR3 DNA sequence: TGTGCCAGCAAGGACAGCTCTGGAAACACCATATATTTT.

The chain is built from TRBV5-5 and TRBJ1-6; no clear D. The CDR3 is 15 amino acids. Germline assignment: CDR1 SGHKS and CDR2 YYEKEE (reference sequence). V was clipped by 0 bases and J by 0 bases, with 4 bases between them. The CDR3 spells CASSLANSYNSPLHF. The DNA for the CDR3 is TGTGCCAGCAGCTTGGCCAACTCCTATAATTCACCCCTCCACTTT.

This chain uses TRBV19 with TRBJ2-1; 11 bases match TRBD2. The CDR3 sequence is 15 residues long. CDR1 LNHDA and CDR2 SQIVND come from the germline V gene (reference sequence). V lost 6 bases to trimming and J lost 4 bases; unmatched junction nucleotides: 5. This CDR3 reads CASSQTSGGYNEQFF. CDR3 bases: TGTGCCAGTAGCCAAACTAGCGGGGGATACAATGAGCAGTTCTTC.

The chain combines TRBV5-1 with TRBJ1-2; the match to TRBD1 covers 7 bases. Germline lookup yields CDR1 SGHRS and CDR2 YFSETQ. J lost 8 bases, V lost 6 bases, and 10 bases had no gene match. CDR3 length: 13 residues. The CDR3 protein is CASNPGTADGYTF. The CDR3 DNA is TGCGCCAGCAACCCGGGGACAGCGGACGGCTACACCTTC.

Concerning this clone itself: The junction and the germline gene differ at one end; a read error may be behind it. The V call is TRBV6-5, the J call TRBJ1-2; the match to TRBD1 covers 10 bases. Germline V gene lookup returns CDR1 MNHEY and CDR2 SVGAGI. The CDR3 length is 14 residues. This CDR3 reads CASTAIDRGHGYTF. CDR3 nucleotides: TGTGCCAGCACCGCAATCGACAGGGGGCATGGGTACACCTTC.

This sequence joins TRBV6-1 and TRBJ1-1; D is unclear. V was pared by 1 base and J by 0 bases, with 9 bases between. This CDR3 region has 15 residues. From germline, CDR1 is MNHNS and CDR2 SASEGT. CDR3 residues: CASSEGRRVNTEAFF. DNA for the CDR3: TGTGCCAGCAGTGAAGGGAGAAGGGTGAACACTGAAGCTTTCTTT.

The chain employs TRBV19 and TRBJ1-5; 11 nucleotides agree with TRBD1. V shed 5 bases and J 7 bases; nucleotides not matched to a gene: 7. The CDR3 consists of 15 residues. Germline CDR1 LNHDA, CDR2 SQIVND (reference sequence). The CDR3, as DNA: TGTGCCAGTAGTTCGACAGGACAGGGGGCGCAGCCCCAGCATTTT. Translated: CASSSTGQGAQPQHF.

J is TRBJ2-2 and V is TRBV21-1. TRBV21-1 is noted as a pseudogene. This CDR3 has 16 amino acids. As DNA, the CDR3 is TGTGCCAGCAGCGCTTCATCCGGGACCCCTCCCGGGGAGCTGTTTTTT. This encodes CASSASSGTPPGELFF.

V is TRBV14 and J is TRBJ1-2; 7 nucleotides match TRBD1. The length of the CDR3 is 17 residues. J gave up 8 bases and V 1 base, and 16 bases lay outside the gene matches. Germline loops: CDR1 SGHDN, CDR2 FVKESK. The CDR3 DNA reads TGTGCCAGCAGCCAAGGGACAATGGCGGACAGGTTGGCCGGCTACACCTTC. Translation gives CASSQGTMADRLAGYTF.

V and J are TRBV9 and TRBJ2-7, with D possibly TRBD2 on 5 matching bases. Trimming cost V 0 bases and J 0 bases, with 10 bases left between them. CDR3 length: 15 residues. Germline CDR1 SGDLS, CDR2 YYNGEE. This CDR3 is CASSVELVSSYEQYF. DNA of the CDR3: TGTGCCAGCAGCGTAGAACTAGTGAGCTCCTACGAGCAGTACTTC.

DNA of the CDR3: TGTGCCAGCAGTTACTCGGAGAACTATGGCTACACCTTC. This codes for CASSYSENYGYTF. The V gene is TRBV6-5, the J gene TRBJ1-2; the D is unclear. Per the germline V gene, CDR1 is MNHEY and CDR2 is SVGAGI. Trimming shortened V by 0 bases and J by 2 bases, and 4 bases separated the two germline ends. The CDR3 is 13 residues long.

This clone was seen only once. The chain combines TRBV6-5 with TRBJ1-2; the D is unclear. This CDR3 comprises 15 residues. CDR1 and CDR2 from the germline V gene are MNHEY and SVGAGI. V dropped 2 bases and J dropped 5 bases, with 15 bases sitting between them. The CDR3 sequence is CASSYGGGLLYGYTF. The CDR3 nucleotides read TGTGCCAGCAGTTACGGAGGAGGACTTCTTTATGGCTACACCTTC.

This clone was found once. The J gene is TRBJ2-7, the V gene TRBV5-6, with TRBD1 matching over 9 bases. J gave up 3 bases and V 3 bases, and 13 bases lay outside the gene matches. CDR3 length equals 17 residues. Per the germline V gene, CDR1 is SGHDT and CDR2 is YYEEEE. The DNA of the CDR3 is TGTGCCAGCAGCTCCAGGACAGGGGAGGGGGCCTACTACGAGCAGTACTTC. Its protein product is CASSSRTGEGAYYEQYF.

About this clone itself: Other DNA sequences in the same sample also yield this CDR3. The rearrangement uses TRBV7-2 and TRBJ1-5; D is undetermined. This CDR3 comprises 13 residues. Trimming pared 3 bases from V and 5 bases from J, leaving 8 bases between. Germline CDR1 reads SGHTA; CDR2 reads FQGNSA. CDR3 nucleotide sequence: TGTGCCAGCAGCTTGCTACGGGATCAGCCCCAGCATTTT. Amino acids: CASSLLRDQPQHF.

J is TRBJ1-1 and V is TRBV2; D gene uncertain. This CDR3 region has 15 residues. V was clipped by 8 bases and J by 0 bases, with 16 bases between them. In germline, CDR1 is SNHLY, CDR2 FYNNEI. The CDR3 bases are TGTGCCAGCCTATATACAGAAGATATGAACACTGAAGCTTTCTTT. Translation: CASLYTEDMNTEAFF.

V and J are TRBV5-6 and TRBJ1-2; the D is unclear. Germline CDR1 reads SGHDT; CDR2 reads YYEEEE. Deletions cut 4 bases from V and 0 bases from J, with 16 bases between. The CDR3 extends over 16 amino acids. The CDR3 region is CASSPEGGIPNYGYTF. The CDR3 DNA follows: TGTGCCAGCAGCCCCGAGGGCGGGATACCTAACTATGGCTACACCTTC.

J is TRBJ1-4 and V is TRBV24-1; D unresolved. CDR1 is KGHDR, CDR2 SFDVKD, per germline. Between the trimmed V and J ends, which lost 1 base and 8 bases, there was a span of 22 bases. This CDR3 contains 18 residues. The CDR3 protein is CATSDFPPTREGKEKLFF. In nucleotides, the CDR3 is TGTGCCACCAGTGATTTCCCGCCGACAAGGGAGGGTAAGGAAAAACTGTTTTTT.